This TCR beta chain comes out of a study of regulatory T cells in long-lasting Graves disease. Study-wide points: Accuracy may have suffered from the small sample size. Blood alone, not thyroid tissue, was studied. Persistent Graves' patients showed less TCR diversity than newly diagnosed ones.

Time point meaning: newly diagnosed GD, antithyroid drugs for less than 3 months. The TCR library was made from RNA that had been extracted from PBMCs in TRIzol. EDTA tubes collected 7.5 to 9.5 milliliters of peripheral blood. The authors built TCR beta libraries using iRepertoire HTBI primers and Arm-PCR of CDR3 regions. MiXCR, run by TCRdb on the multiplex PCR reads, gives a single entry per CDR3 protein. The sample includes 250,000 to 400,000 distinct CDR3 sequences, 18% of them seen just once. Germline V gene data show CDR1 as KGHSH and CDR2 as LQKENI. The CDR3 runs 16 residues. The germline V and J ends were trimmed by 3 bases and 3 bases, with 15 bases remaining between them. As regards this clonotype: Its antigen remains unidentified.

This TCR was sampled from a female donor with Graves disease. The rearrangement uses TRBV18 and TRBJ2-1, with D perhaps TRBD1 or TRBD2 (5 bases each). Sequences were derived from peripheral blood mononuclear cells (PBMCs), sampled at new diagnosis, from a patient treated with antithyroid drugs. The CDR3 sequence: CASSPRSGTGYNEQFF. In DNA, the CDR3 is TGTGCCAGCTCACCCCGGTCCGGGACGGGCTACAATGAGCAGTTCTTC. Full variable domain (outside the CDR3, taken from reference TRBV18 and TRBJ2-1): NAGVMQNPRHLVRRRGQEARLRCSPMKGHSHVYWYRQLPEEGLKFMVYLQKENIIDESGMPKERFSAEFPKEGPSILRIQQVVRGDSAAYFCASSPRSGTGYNEQFFGPGTRLTVL.